Presented here are 14 T cell receptor beta chains from one specimen sequenced in a study of radiotherapy plus CTLA-4 blockade in lung cancer. The method was immunoSEQ multiplex PCR; TCRdb's version includes in-frame clones alone and lacks a portion of them. The top ten hold around 24% of the sample, which has some 18,000 clones, approximately 85% seen once. This specimen consisted of peripheral blood, obtained from a patient treated with radiotherapy plus ipilimumab. The receptors here all came from a human donor with non-small cell lung cancer whose response to radiotherapy plus ipilimumab could not be evaluated.

The V and J genes are TRBV11-3 and TRBJ2-1, with 9 bases matching TRBD2. Looked up from germline, CDR1 is SGHNT and CDR2 is YENEEA. This CDR3 is 15 amino acids long. Trimming at V came to 3 bases and at J to 4 bases, leaving 4 bases not matched to a gene. CDR3 amino acids: CASSFSGRPYNEQFF. CDR3 in DNA: TGTGCCAGCAGCTTCAGCGGGAGGCCTTACAATGAGCAGTTCTTC.

V gene TRBV7-9 combines with J gene TRBJ1-5, with 10 bases aligning to TRBD1. CDR1 and CDR2 from the germline V gene are SEHNR and FQNEAQ (reference sequence). V gave up 1 base and J gave up 2 bases; unmatched junction bases: 2. The CDR3 totals 16 residues. The CDR3 sequence: CASSLGDRGGNQPQHF. CDR3 bases: TGTGCCAGCAGCTTAGGGGACAGGGGTGGCAATCAGCCCCAGCATTTT. Drawing the rest from reference TRBV7-9 and TRBJ1-5, the complete variable domain is DTGVSQNPRHKITKRGQNVTFRCDPISEHNRLYWYRQTLGQGPEFLTYFQNEAQLEKSRLLSDRFSAERPKGSFSTLEIQRTEQGDSAMYLCASSLGDRGGNQPQHFGDGTRLSIL.

This rearrangement joins TRBV5-1 to TRBJ2-1; possibly TRBD1 for D (7 bases). With 6 bases removed from V and 6 bases from J, the gap between germline ends came to 16 bases. This CDR3 has 14 amino acids. In germline, CDR1 is SGHRS, CDR2 YFSETQ. The CDR3 protein is CASIQGGGVNEQFF. CDR3 coding DNA: TGCGCCAGCATCCAGGGGGGTGGGGTCAATGAGCAGTTCTTC.

The chain combines TRBV5-1 with TRBJ2-7, with TRBD2 identical over 7 bases. The germline V gene encodes CDR1 SGHRS and CDR2 YFSETQ. Losses at the gene ends were 3 bases for V and 0 bases for J; bases not matched to a gene: 12. The CDR3 has 17 amino acids. The CDR3 DNA reads as TGCGCCAGCAGCTCTCCCTTTGCGGCGGGGGACTCCTACGAGCAGTACTTC. Amino acid sequence: CASSSPFAAGDSYEQYF.

The V call is TRBV21-1, the J call TRBJ2-5; the table's TRBD1 call for D was not verified on the DNA. TRBV21-1 is given as a pseudogene. The CDR3 length is 12 residues. CDR3 nucleotide sequence: TGTGCCCCCCCAGGGTACCAAGAGACCCAGTACTTC. Encoded protein: CAPPGYQETQYF.

This chain joins TRBV6-6 and TRBJ2-7; 8 nucleotides line up with TRBD1. The CDR3 loop spans 15 amino acids. Germline CDR1 MNHNY, CDR2 SVGAGI (reference sequence). The V and J ends lost 4 bases and 2 bases, in that order; junction bases with no gene match: 7. The CDR3 reads CASSFLTGETYEQYF. In DNA, the CDR3 is TGTGCCAGCAGTTTCCTGACAGGGGAGACCTACGAGCAGTACTTC.

This clone was found once. V gene TRBV6-1 combines with J gene TRBJ2-7; 9 bases are shared with TRBD1. The CDR3 is 15 amino acids. Germline loops: CDR1 MNHNS, CDR2 SASEGT. Trimming at V came to 4 bases and at J to 4 bases, leaving 8 bases not matched to a gene. The CDR3 DNA reads TGTGCCAGCAGTGCGACCCCGGGACAGGGATACGAGCAGTACTTC. Protein product: CASSATPGQGYEQYF.

V gene TRBV19 combines with J gene TRBJ2-1; 9 nucleotides align to TRBD2. Germline V gene sequence: CDR1 LNHDA, CDR2 SQIVND (reference sequence). This CDR3 region has 17 residues. V lost 3 bases and J lost 7; bases outside the gene matches: 13. CDR3 sequence reads: CASSIRLSGGGANEQFF. The CDR3 bases are TGTGCCAGTAGTATTCGTCTCTCTGGCGGGGGGGCAAATGAGCAGTTCTTC.

This clone was detected a few times. The genes are TRBV7-8 and TRBJ2-7, with 10 bases fitting TRBD2. CDR1 and CDR2 (germline): SGHVS, FQNEAQ. The CDR3 loop spans 14 amino acids. V lost 3 bases, J lost 5 bases, and 4 bases stayed unmatched. The CDR3 protein is CASSFLAGAHEQYF. CDR3 in DNA: TGTGCCAGCAGCTTCCTAGCGGGAGCCCACGAGCAGTACTTC.

This clone was recorded a few times. The chain uses TRBV5-4 and TRBJ2-7; the D gene is possibly TRBD1 (5 bases). The germline gives CDR1 SGHNT, CDR2 YYREEE (reference sequence). The CDR3 runs 14 residues. With 5 bases removed from V and 2 bases from J, the gap between germline ends came to 14 bases. The CDR3 coding sequence is TGTGCCAGCAGGGTTTCAGGGTTTCCCTACGAGCAGTACTTC. This translates into CASRVSGFPYEQYF.

The chain joins TRBV11-3 to TRBJ2-2, with TRBD2 matching over 7 bases. The V gene's germline CDR1 is SGHNT and CDR2 YENEEA. V lost 5 bases to trimming and J lost 1 base; unmatched junction nucleotides: 4. The CDR3 is 15 amino acids. Here the CDR3 DNA reads TGTGCCAGCAGCCAAGCGGGGAGGAACACCGGGGAGCTGTTTTTT. Amino acid sequence: CASSQAGRNTGELFF.

The gene calls are TRBV7-9 and TRBJ2-7, with 8 bases fitting TRBD1. The CDR3 spans 16 residues. Germline CDR1 SEHNR, CDR2 FQNEAQ (reference sequence). V was pared by 6 bases and J by 4 bases, with 14 bases of the junction left unmatched. CDR3 amino acids: CASSSITGGRTYEQYF. In nucleotides, the CDR3 is TGTGCCAGCAGTTCCATAACAGGGGGGAGGACGTACGAGCAGTACTTC.

The chain employs TRBV6-6 and TRBJ1-5; D uncertain. The CDR3 covers 15 residues. The ends were cut back, 2 bases at V and 0 bases at J, with 8 bases in the middle. Germline V gene lookup returns CDR1 MNHNY and CDR2 SVGAGI (reference sequence). The CDR3 is CASSYEGYSNQPQHF. In nucleotides, the CDR3 is TGTGCCAGCAGTTACGAGGGATATAGCAATCAGCCCCAGCATTTT.

The chain couples TRBV5-1 to TRBJ2-5, with 10 bases that match TRBD1. Germline CDR1 SGHRS, CDR2 YFSETQ. CDR3 length: 16 residues. The junction had 8 bases not matched to a gene; V was cut back by 2 bases and J by 4 bases. The DNA for the CDR3 is TGCGCCAGCAGCTTTGGCGGGACAGGGGCTGGAGAGACCCAGTACTTC. Translation: CASSFGGTGAGETQYF. Looking up the rest from reference TRBV5-1 and TRBJ2-5 gives the full variable domain: KAGVTQTPRYLIKTRGQQVTLSCSPISGHRSVSWYQQTPGQGLQFLFEYFSETQRNKGNFPGRFSGRQFSNSRSEMNVSTLELGDSALYLCASSFGGTGAGETQYFGPGTRLLVL.